These T cell receptor beta chains were read from a single sample in a study of cytomegalovirus exposure and HLA in healthy donors. TCRdb's copy holds only in-frame clones and misses some; the assay was immunoSEQ multiplex PCR. The sample contains about 190,000 clones, approximately 88% of which appear only once. The sample consisted of PBMCs. Source of these receptors: a boy aged 5-17 years in good health and CMV-seronegative. CDR3s include the opening cysteine and the closing phenylalanine or tryptophan. The D gene is left open where the match is weak. Size is stated for part of the rows, as once, few or many counts, or as a class when the clone is expanded.

d_call	v_call	clone_size	j_call	cdr3_aa	cdr3_nt
TRBD2	TRBV5-1	.	TRBJ2-1	CASSLYLAGGPGGEQFF	TGCGCCAGCAGCTTGTATTTAGCGGGGGGGCCTGGAGGTGAGCAGTTCTTC
TRBD2	TRBV27	.	TRBJ2-7	CASSLTGLAGAYEQYF	TGTGCCAGCAGTTTAACGGGACTAGCGGGAGCTTACGAGCAGTACTTC
.	TRBV6-5	.	TRBJ1-1	CASSLYRADTEAFF	TGTGCCAGCAGTTTATACAGGGCCGACACTGAAGCTTTCTTT
TRBD2	TRBV29-1	once	TRBJ2-1	CSVGSSGGANEQFF	TGCAGCGTTGGCTCTAGCGGGGGTGCCAATGAGCAGTTCTTC
.	TRBV2	.	TRBJ2-7	CASGREQYF	TGTGCCAGCGGGAGGGAGCAGTACTTC
TRBD1	TRBV2	.	TRBJ1-3	CASRGTAGNTIYF	TGTGCCAGCAGAGGGACAGCAGGAAACACCATATATTTT
.	TRBV9	.	TRBJ2-3	CASKGVGTDTQYF	TGTGCCAGCAAGGGGGTGGGGACAGATACGCAGTATTTT
TRBD1	TRBV18	.	TRBJ1-2	CASSPPGQALGYTF	TGTGCCAGCTCACCACCTGGACAGGCCTTGGGCTACACCTTC
TRBD2	TRBV6-5	.	TRBJ2-7	CASDGGGEQYF	TGTGCCAGCGATGGGGGGGGCGAGCAGTACTTC
.	TRBV30	.	TRBJ2-7	CAWGDNSYEQYF	TGTGCCTGGGGGGACAACTCCTACGAGCAGTACTTC
TRBD2	TRBV6-5	.	TRBJ2-1	CASSAGAPNNEQFF	TGTGCCAGTTCAGCGGGAGCCCCTAACAATGAGCAGTTCTTC
TRBD2	TRBV5-4	.	TRBJ2-1	CASSLGAGDEQFF	TGTGCCAGCAGCTTGGGGGCGGGGGATGAGCAGTTCTTC
TRBD2	TRBV28	.	TRBJ2-1	CASSLWKLAGGPSSYNEQFF	TGTGCCAGCAGTTTATGGAAACTAGCGGGAGGGCCGTCGTCCTACAATGAGCAGTTCTTC
.	TRBV29-1	.	TRBJ1-5	CSPPRAGFGNQPQHF	TGCAGCCCCCCCCGGGCAGGGTTTGGCAATCAGCCCCAGCATTTT
TRBD2	TRBV5-1	.	TRBJ2-5	CASSLGAGETQYF	TGCGCCAGCAGCTTGGGAGCGGGGGAGACCCAGTACTTC
.	TRBV4-1	.	TRBJ2-2	CASSQVRAGMNTGELFF	TGCGCCAGCAGCCAAGTTCGGGCGGGAATGAACACCGGGGAGCTGTTTTTT
.	TRBV6-5	few	TRBJ1-5	CASSHQGNHQPQHF	TGTGCCAGCAGTCACCAGGGGAATCACCAGCCCCAGCATTTT
.	TRBV11-3	.	TRBJ1-1	CASSFQMNTEAFF	TGTGCCAGCAGCTTTCAGATGAACACTGAAGCTTTCTTT
TRBD2	TRBV5-6	once	TRBJ2-3	CASSLSSGGYTDTQYF	TGTGCCAGCAGCTTATCTAGCGGGGGGTACACAGATACGCAGTATTTT
TRBD2	TRBV27	.	TRBJ2-5	CASSLLGLAGTQETQYF	TGTGCCAGCAGTTTATTAGGGCTAGCGGGAACACAAGAGACCCAGTACTTC
TRBD1	TRBV9	.	TRBJ1-1	CTSSVEEQGSFNTEAFF	TGTACCAGCAGCGTAGAGGAACAGGGGAGTTTCAACACTGAAGCTTTCTTT
.	TRBV5-8	.	TRBJ1-2	CATEIVGANYGYTF	TGTGCCACTGAAATCGTCGGGGCTAACTATGGCTACACCTTC
.	TRBV27	few	TRBJ2-7	CASSPGGEQYF	TGTGCCAGCAGCCCGGGTGGCGAGCAGTACTTC
TRBD1	TRBV7-8	.	TRBJ1-1	CASSLGQGGWNTEAFF	TGTGCCAGCAGCTTAGGCCAGGGGGGTTGGAACACTGAAGCTTTCTTT
.	TRBV9	.	TRBJ2-7	CASSRQSLAYEQYF	TGTGCCAGCAGCAGACAGTCTTTAGCCTACGAGCAGTACTTC
TRBD1	TRBV29-1	.	TRBJ1-1	CSVARGRLSMVEAFF	TGCAGCGTTGCAAGGGGGCGATTGTCGATGGTTGAAGCTTTCTTT
TRBD1	TRBV29-1	.	TRBJ2-7	CSVVLGQGSIEQYF	TGCAGCGTTGTTCTGGGACAGGGCTCTATCGAGCAGTACTTC
TRBD1	TRBV7-2	.	TRBJ1-6	CASSLVLDRKAPLHF	TGTGCCAGCAGCTTAGTACTGGACAGGAAGGCACCCCTCCACTTT
.	TRBV6-1	.	TRBJ2-1	CASSDERTAYNEQFF	TGTGCCAGCAGTGATGAAAGGACAGCCTACAATGAGCAGTTCTTC
TRBD2	TRBV29-1	.	TRBJ2-3	CSVEDISGGRDTQYF	TGCAGCGTTGAAGATATTAGCGGGGGACGGGATACGCAGTATTTT
TRBD1	TRBV27	few	TRBJ2-7	CASRGQDAYEQYF	TGTGCCAGCAGGGGACAGGATGCCTACGAGCAGTACTTC
TRBD1	TRBV11-2	.	TRBJ1-4	CASSKPGQGAKKLFF	TGTGCCAGCAGCAAACCGGGACAGGGGGCGAAAAAACTGTTTTTT
.	TRBV7-2	few	TRBJ1-1	CASSLTTGTNTEAFF	TGTGCCAGCAGCCTAACGACAGGAACGAACACTGAAGCTTTCTTT
.	TRBV30	.	TRBJ2-1	CAWSKGERDNEQFF	TGTGCCTGGAGCAAAGGAGAGAGGGACAATGAGCAGTTCTTC
TRBD2	TRBV7-8	.	TRBJ2-1	CASSLLASGPREQFF	TGTGCCAGCAGCTTATTGGCTAGCGGGCCGAGGGAGCAGTTCTTC
.	TRBV20-1	.	TRBJ2-1	CSASLAEQFF	TGCAGTGCTAGTTTGGCTGAGCAGTTCTTC
.	TRBV13	.	TRBJ2-7	CASSMSTGYEQYF	TGTGCCAGCAGCATGAGCACGGGGTACGAGCAGTACTTC
.	TRBV30	.	TRBJ2-1	CAWSPNLKRQFF	TGTGCTTGGAGTCCCAACCTAAAGAGGCAGTTCTTC
.	TRBV9	.	TRBJ1-1	CASSASGITEAFF	TGTGCCAGCAGCGCCTCAGGGATCACTGAAGCTTTCTTT
.	TRBV28	.	TRBJ2-1	CASNLKSFRNEQFF	TGTGCCAGCAACCTAAAGAGTTTTCGCAATGAGCAGTTCTTC
.	TRBV5-6	.	TRBJ2-7	CASSLTGLGSYEQYF	TGTGCCAGCAGCTTGACAGGGTTGGGCTCCTACGAGCAGTACTTC
TRBD1	TRBV2	.	TRBJ2-7	CASSESTGVDYEQYF	TGTGCCAGCAGTGAATCGACAGGGGTAGATTACGAGCAGTACTTC
.	TRBV2	.	TRBJ2-3	CASSPRSPDTQYF	TGTGCCAGCAGCCCGAGATCCCCCGATACGCAGTATTTT
.	TRBV29-1	few	TRBJ1-1	CSVVVGGARTEAFF	TGCAGCGTTGTCGTAGGGGGGGCACGGACTGAAGCTTTCTTT
.	TRBV5-1	.	TRBJ2-7	CASSLAPGGGPYEQYF	TGCGCCAGCAGCTTGGCCCCTGGAGGCGGTCCCTACGAGCAGTACTTC
.	TRBV9	.	TRBJ2-2	CASSVVPDITGELFF	TGTGCCAGCAGCGTAGTACCAGATATAACCGGGGAGCTGTTTTTT
.	TRBV15	.	TRBJ1-1	CATSRSRHLTGNTEAFF	TGTGCCACCAGCAGATCCAGACACCTAACAGGCAACACTGAAGCTTTCTTT
.	TRBV7-8	.	TRBJ1-5	CASSWGRGTRGNQPQHF	TGTGCCAGCAGCTGGGGCCGAGGAACAAGGGGCAATCAGCCCCAGCATTTT